A single sample is the source of the 6 T cell receptor beta chains below, sequenced in a study of T cell responses to AZD1222 COVID-19 vaccine. Data came from immunoSEQ multiplex PCR; TCRdb stores just in-frame clones and leaves some out. The sample has 95,000 to 100,000 clones, over 75% seen once. The sequenced sample was peripheral blood, obtained on day 0 of AZD1222 vaccination. Source of these receptors: an adult in good health.

The chain uses TRBV27 and TRBJ1-1; 7 positions match TRBD1. The germline CDR1 and CDR2 sequences are MNHEY and SMNVEV (reference sequence). CDR3 length: 13 residues. V was pared by 5 bases and J by 5 bases, with 5 bases of the junction left unmatched. The CDR3 spells CASSPQGRTEAFF. The CDR3 DNA sequence: TGTGCCAGCAGTCCACAGGGGCGGACTGAAGCTTTCTTT.

J is TRBJ1-5 and V is TRBV7-9; TRBD1 is a possible D gene (5 bases). Per the germline V gene, CDR1 is SEHNR and CDR2 is FQNEAQ (reference sequence). The CDR3 extends over 15 amino acids. V was clipped by 2 bases and J by 0 bases, with 8 bases between them. The CDR3 protein is CASSLRGDSNQPQHF. CDR3 coding DNA: TGTGCCAGCAGCTTAAGGGGAGATAGCAATCAGCCCCAGCATTTT. Supplemented by reference TRBV7-9 and TRBJ1-5, the full variable domain reads DTGVSQNPRHKITKRGQNVTFRCDPISEHNRLYWYRQTLGQGPEFLTYFQNEAQLEKSRLLSDRFSAERPKGSFSTLEIQRTEQGDSAMYLCASSLRGDSNQPQHFGDGTRLSIL.

The V and J genes are TRBV11-3 and TRBJ2-7; D uncertain. V lost 5 bases and J 3 bases, leaving 11 bases between the germline ends. CDR1 and CDR2 from the germline V gene are SGHNT and YENEEA. The CDR3 is made up of 13 amino acids. CDR3 loop: CASSPTGGYEQYF. CDR3 bases: TGTGCCAGCAGCCCCACCGGTGGCTACGAGCAGTACTTC.

The chain uses TRBV5-8 and TRBJ1-1; unclear D gene. The CDR3 runs 14 residues. The germline V gene has CDR1 SGHTS and CDR2 YDEGEE. V lost 1 base and J 2 bases, leaving 9 bases between the germline ends. The CDR3 here is CASSLPIINTEAFF. DNA of the CDR3: TGTGCCAGCAGCTTGCCAATAATCAACACTGAAGCTTTCTTT.

V is TRBV27 and J is TRBJ1-2; D is possibly TRBD1 (6 bases). The CDR3 extends over 15 amino acids. CDR1 MNHEY and CDR2 SMNVEV come from the germline V gene (reference sequence). V was trimmed by 5 bases and J by 4 bases, leaving 17 bases between them. CDR3 region: CASSPKGHLSYGYTF. In DNA form, the CDR3 reads TGTGCCAGCAGTCCGAAGGGACATCTAAGCTATGGCTACACCTTC.

The V and J genes are TRBV5-1 and TRBJ2-7, with TRBD2 identical over 10 bases. There are 14 residues in the CDR3. V lost 0 bases to trimming and J lost 3 bases; unmatched junction nucleotides: 0. The germline V gene encodes CDR1 SGHRS and CDR2 YFSETQ. The CDR3 here is CASSLASGSYEQYF. The DNA of the CDR3 is TGCGCCAGCAGCTTGGCTAGCGGGAGCTACGAGCAGTACTTC. The variable domain in full, with the rest retrieved from reference TRBV5-1 and TRBJ2-7, is KAGVTQTPRYLIKTRGQQVTLSCSPISGHRSVSWYQQTPGQGLQFLFEYFSETQRNKGNFPGRFSGRQFSNSRSEMNVSTLELGDSALYLCASSLASGSYEQYFGPGTRLTVT.